This entry lists 5 T cell receptor beta chains sequenced from one sample in a study of blood T cell repertoires in COVID-19. The repertoire was sequenced with immunoSEQ multiplex PCR; TCRdb's copy has only in-frame clones and lacks some. The table records roughly 260,000 clones, roughly 84% of them present only once. The sample comprised peripheral blood. The source of these receptors is a young woman with acute or convalescent COVID-19.

This clone was seen a handful of times. V and J are TRBV9 and TRBJ1-6, with 8 bases matching TRBD1. This CDR3 has 17 amino acids. Germline V lookup: CDR1 SGDLS, CDR2 YYNGEE. Trimming took 5 bases from V and 0 from J; bases not matched to a gene: 7. CDR3 nucleotides: TGTGCCAGCAGTCCGACAGGGGATAGCTCCTATAATTCACCCCTCCACTTT. Translation: CASSPTGDSSYNSPLHF.

The chain combines TRBV13 with TRBJ2-1; D perhaps matches TRBD1 (6 bases). The germline gives CDR1 PRHDT, CDR2 FYEKMQ (reference sequence). The CDR3 consists of 15 residues. With 5 bases removed from V and 6 bases from J, the gap between germline ends came to 17 bases. CDR3 sequence reads: CASSPSPDSRNEQFF. CDR3 sequence (DNA): TGTGCCAGCAGCCCTAGTCCGGACAGCCGCAATGAGCAGTTCTTC. Full variable domain (remainder filled in from reference TRBV13 and TRBJ2-1): AAGVIQSPRHLIKEKRETATLKCYPIPRHDTVYWYQQGPGQDPQFLISFYEKMQSDKGSIPDRFSAQQFSDYHSELNMSSLELGDSALYFCASSPSPDSRNEQFFGPGTRLTVL.

This chain joins TRBV3-1 (or the pseudogene TRBV3-2) and TRBJ2-7; D remains ambiguous. V was clipped by 0 bases and J by 7 bases, with 10 bases between them. The CDR3 consists of 13 residues. The V gene's germline CDR1 is LGHDT and CDR2 YNNKEL (reference sequence). DNA of the CDR3: TGTGCCAGCAGCCAAGATGTTGCCGGGGAGCAGTACTTC. This sequence encodes CASSQDVAGEQYF.

The chain combines TRBV19 with TRBJ2-2; 7 bases align to TRBD1. V lost 5 bases and J lost 7; bases outside the gene matches: 7. This CDR3 has 14 residues. Germline CDR1 reads LNHDA; CDR2 reads SQIVND (reference sequence). The CDR3 sequence is CASSGLTGVGELFF. In DNA, the CDR3 is TGTGCCAGTAGTGGCCTAACAGGGGTCGGGGAGCTGTTTTTT. The variable domain in full, completed from reference TRBV19 and TRBJ2-2, reads DGGITQSPKYLFRKEGQNVTLSCEQNLNHDAMYWYRQDPGQGLRLIYYSQIVNDFQKGDIAEGYSVSREKKESFPLTVTSAQKNPTAFYLCASSGLTGVGELFFGEGSRLTVL.

The V and J genes are TRBV30 and TRBJ1-1; TRBD1 matches 7 bases. With 5 bases clipped from V and 2 bases from J, the junction kept 5 bases outside the gene matches. CDR1 is GTSNPN, CDR2 SVGIG, per germline (reference sequence). This CDR3 is built from 13 residues. The CDR3 here is CAWGRGQNTEAFF. The CDR3 nucleotides read TGTGCCTGGGGTAGGGGGCAAAACACTGAAGCTTTCTTT.